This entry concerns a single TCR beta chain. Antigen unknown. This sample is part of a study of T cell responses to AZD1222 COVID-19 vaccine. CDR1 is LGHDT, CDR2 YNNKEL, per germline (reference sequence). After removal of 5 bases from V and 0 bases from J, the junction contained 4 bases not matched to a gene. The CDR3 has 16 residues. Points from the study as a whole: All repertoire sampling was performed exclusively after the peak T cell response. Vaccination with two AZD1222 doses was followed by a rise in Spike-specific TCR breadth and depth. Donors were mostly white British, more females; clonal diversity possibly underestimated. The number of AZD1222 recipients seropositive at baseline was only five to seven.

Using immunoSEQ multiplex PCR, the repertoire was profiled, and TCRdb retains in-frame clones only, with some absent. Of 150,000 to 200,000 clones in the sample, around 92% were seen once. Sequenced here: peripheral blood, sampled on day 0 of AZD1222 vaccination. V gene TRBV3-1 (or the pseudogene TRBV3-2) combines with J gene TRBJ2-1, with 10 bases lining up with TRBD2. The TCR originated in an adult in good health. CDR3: CASSVSGRASYNEQFF. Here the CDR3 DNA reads TGTGCCAGCAGCGTAAGCGGGAGGGCCTCCTACAATGAGCAGTTCTTC.